The next 20 T cell receptor beta chains were all read from a single sample in a study of early T cells in non-severe SARS-CoV-2 infection. TCRdb processed the 5' RACE reads anew with MiXCR; each CDR3 protein has one entry. The sample has approximately 47,000 distinct CDR3 sequences, roughly 6.2% seen once; the top ten hold around 7%. This sample comprised whole blood, obtained at baseline. Receptors were obtained from an adult who was a healthcare worker with PCR-confirmed SARS-CoV-2 infection or an uninfected control (not recorded which).

The CDR3 here is CAISDEGYNEQFF. The CDR3 DNA reads as TGTGCCATCAGTGACGAAGGCTACAATGAGCAGTTCTTC. The chain couples TRBV10-3 to TRBJ2-1; D remains ambiguous. Germline loops: CDR1 ENHRY, CDR2 SYGVKD. V was cut by 3 bases and J by 3 bases, with 6 bases left in between. There are 13 residues in the CDR3.

V is TRBV6-2 or TRBV6-3 and J is TRBJ2-7; tentatively, D is TRBD2 (6 bases). The germline CDR1 and CDR2 sequences are MNHEY and SVGEGT. The V end lost 5 bases, the J end lost 4 bases, and 27 bases lay between the germline ends. The CDR3 covers 18 residues. The CDR3 region is CASSPALGKRRGGYEQYF. CDR3 coding DNA: TGTGCCAGCAGTCCAGCCCTGGGGAAGCGGAGGGGCGGTTACGAGCAGTACTTC.

This clonotype was picked up many times. The rearrangement joins TRBV29-1 to TRBJ1-2; 7 positions agree with TRBD1. The CDR3 covers 14 residues. The V gene end was trimmed by 4 bases and the J gene end by 10 bases; junction bases not matched to a gene: 15. In germline, CDR1 is SQVTM, CDR2 ANQGSEA. In nucleotides, the CDR3 is TGCAGCGTTGGTAATAGGGGGCGCGGAGTAGACTACACCTTC. This gives the protein CSVGNRGRGVDYTF.

This clonotype was counted at least ten times. The rearrangement links TRBV7-9 to TRBJ2-7, with 7 bases aligning to TRBD1. Germline V gives CDR1 SEHNR, CDR2 FQNEAQ (reference sequence). The CDR3 consists of 16 residues. J lost 2 bases, V lost 5 bases, and 12 bases had no gene match. The CDR3 DNA sequence: TGTGCCAGCAGCCGAGATACAGGGGCCGGGACCTACGAGCAGTACTTC. This translates into CASSRDTGAGTYEQYF.

The rearrangement joins TRBV3-1 to TRBJ1-2; D is possibly TRBD1 (5 bases). The germline V and J ends were trimmed by 0 bases and 6 bases, with 17 bases remaining between them. From germline, CDR1 is LGHDT and CDR2 YNNKEL (reference sequence). This CDR3 has 16 amino acids. The CDR3 nucleotides are TGTGCCAGCAGCCAAGATAGCTTTCGGGGGAGCAATGGCTACACCTTC. This sequence encodes CASSQDSFRGSNGYTF.

This clonotype was observed a few times. This rearrangement joins TRBV29-1 to TRBJ2-7; a possible D gene is TRBD2 (6 bases). The ends were cut back, 4 bases at V and 0 bases at J, with 13 bases in the middle. The CDR3 contains 14 residues. Per the germline V gene, CDR1 is SQVTM and CDR2 is ANQGSEA. CDR3 amino acids: CSVVASGSSYEQYF. CDR3 sequence (DNA): TGCAGCGTTGTTGCGAGCGGGTCCTCCTACGAGCAGTACTTC.

This clonotype has a handful of counts. V is TRBV7-9 and J is TRBJ2-3, with 13 positions matching TRBD2. The CDR3 extends over 17 amino acids. The germline CDR1 and CDR2 sequences are SEHNR and FQNEAQ (reference sequence). Losses at the gene ends were 5 bases for V and 2 bases for J; bases not matched to a gene: 7. The CDR3: CASSRQLAGGSTDTQYF. The CDR3 DNA is TGTGCCAGCAGCCGCCAACTAGCGGGAGGGTCCACAGATACGCAGTATTTT.

This clonotype was detected only a few times. V is TRBV27 and J is TRBJ2-1; 9 bases align to TRBD2. V lost 5 bases, J lost 8 bases, and 16 bases stayed unmatched. Germline V gives CDR1 MNHEY, CDR2 SMNVEV (reference sequence). The CDR3 is 17 residues long. CDR3 sequence: CASSTRFGTSSPHEQFF. CDR3 in DNA: TGTGCCAGCAGTACACGATTCGGGACTAGCTCCCCCCATGAGCAGTTCTTC.

The J gene is TRBJ1-1, the V gene TRBV6-2 or TRBV6-3; possibly TRBD1 for D (5 bases). Trimming cost V 6 bases and J 11 bases, with 16 bases left between them. The CDR3 is made up of 12 amino acids. The V gene's germline CDR1 is MNHEY and CDR2 SVGEGT. The CDR3 nucleotides read TGTGCCAGCAGCACCCCTCCCGGGACGGCTTTCTTT. As protein: CASSTPPGTAFF.

This chain connects TRBV28 to TRBJ1-5; D remains ambiguous. The CDR3 length is 15 residues. Per germline, CDR1 MDHEN and CDR2 SYDVKM. V dropped 3 bases and J dropped 5 bases, with 14 bases sitting between them. In DNA form, the CDR3 reads TGTGCCAGCAGTTTTTCGGGGAGATTTGATCAGCCCCAGCATTTT. Amino acid sequence: CASSFSGRFDQPQHF. The whole variable domain, filled in from reference TRBV28 and TRBJ1-5, reads DVKVTQSSRYLVKRTGEKVFLECVQDMDHENMFWYRQDPGLGLRLIYFSYDVKMKEKGDIPEGYSVSREKKERFSLILESASTNQTSMYLCASSFSGRFDQPQHFGDGTRLSIL.

This clonotype was seen repeatedly, ten times or more. The V and J genes are TRBV7-2 and TRBJ2-7; TRBD1 matches at 7 bases. Germline assignment: CDR1 SGHTA and CDR2 FQGNSA. The CDR3 is 15 amino acids. V gave up 0 bases and J gave up 5 bases; unmatched junction bases: 7. CDR3: CASSLARTGFNEQYF. In nucleotides, the CDR3 is TGTGCCAGCAGCTTAGCGAGGACAGGATTTAACGAGCAGTACTTC.

The V and J genes are TRBV27 and TRBJ2-3, with no clear D. The CDR3 has 11 amino acids. The ends were cut back, 5 bases at V and 2 bases at J, with 2 bases in the middle. Germline V CDR1 and CDR2: MNHEY, SMNVEV (reference sequence). The CDR3 coding sequence is TGTGCCAGCAGTCACACAGATACGCAGTATTTT. The encoded protein is CASSHTDTQYF.

The chain uses TRBV28 and TRBJ2-1; D remains ambiguous. The CDR3 extends over 15 amino acids. CDR1 is MDHEN and CDR2 is SYDVKM in the germline V gene. V was trimmed by 5 bases and J by 4 bases, leaving 15 bases between them. CDR3 residues: CASSPQQISYNEQFF. The CDR3, as DNA: TGTGCCAGCAGTCCCCAACAGATATCTTACAATGAGCAGTTCTTC.

The CDR3 reads CSVTGQGFYEQYF. In DNA form, the CDR3 reads TGCAGCGTGACGGGACAGGGTTTCTACGAGCAGTACTTC. V and J are TRBV29-1 and TRBJ2-7; TRBD1 matches 9 bases. This CDR3 is built from 13 residues. CDR1 SQVTM and CDR2 ANQGSEA come from the germline V gene. Trimming cost V 6 bases and J 3 bases; bases outside gene matches: 6.

This clonotype was seen at least ten times. This chain links TRBV4-1 with TRBJ1-2; a weak D match, TRBD1 (6 bases). The CDR3 has 15 residues. The V end lost 0 bases, the J end lost 2 bases, and 10 bases lay between the germline ends. Germline CDR1 is MGHRA and CDR2 is YSYEKL. This chain's CDR3 is CASSQDADRNYGYTF. The DNA for the CDR3 is TGCGCCAGCAGCCAAGATGCGGACAGAAACTATGGCTACACCTTC.

This clonotype has only a few counts. The chain joins TRBV4-1 to TRBJ2-5, with D unclear. Trimming removed 0 bases from V and 1 base from J, with 9 bases in between. Germline loops: CDR1 MGHRA, CDR2 YSYEKL. The CDR3 extends over 15 amino acids. The CDR3 loop is CASSQDYGGQETQYF. For the CDR3, the DNA is TGCGCCAGCAGCCAAGATTATGGCGGCCAAGAGACCCAGTACTTC.

This clonotype came up a few times. The chain combines TRBV7-6 with TRBJ2-2, with TRBD2 identical over 12 bases. J gave up 5 bases and V 8 bases, and 6 bases lay outside the gene matches. Germline V CDR1 and CDR2: SGHVS, FNYEAQ. The CDR3 is made up of 15 amino acids. DNA for the CDR3: TGTGCCAGCGAAACTAGCGGGAGGATGACCGGGGAGCTGTTTTTT. Its protein is CASETSGRMTGELFF.

This sequence joins TRBV7-2 and TRBJ2-5; D may be TRBD1 (6 bases). The length of the CDR3 is 15 residues. Deletions cut 5 bases from V and 2 bases from J, with 15 bases between. In germline, CDR1 is SGHTA, CDR2 FQGNSA. CDR3 nucleotides: TGTGCCAGCAGCCCTCAAACAGGGTTTCAAGAGACCCAGTACTTC. Translated: CASSPQTGFQETQYF.

The chain employs TRBV7-9 and TRBJ2-1; the D gene is possibly TRBD2 (6 bases). CDR1 and CDR2 (germline): SEHNR, FQNEAQ (reference sequence). The CDR3 has 11 residues. V lost 7 bases, J lost 8 bases, and 9 bases lay in between. Here the CDR3 DNA reads TGTGCCAGCATCGGGAGACATGAGCAGTTCTTC. Protein product: CASIGRHEQFF.

The rearrangement uses TRBV14 and TRBJ2-3, with 9 bases aligning to TRBD1. CDR1 and CDR2 (germline): SGHDN, FVKESK. This CDR3 is 15 amino acids long. After removal of 5 bases from V and 1 base from J, the junction contained 4 bases not matched to a gene. The CDR3 is CASSGTGGGTDTQYF. In DNA form, the CDR3 reads TGTGCCAGCAGCGGAACAGGGGGCGGCACAGATACGCAGTATTTT.